Included here is one T cell receptor (beta chain) sequence, with context. Its recognized antigen is unknown. TCRdb shows the sequencer as Illumina HiSeq 2000. TCR beta cDNA libraries were prepared using 5'RACE template switching, which introduced a universal primer site and unique molecular identifiers. cDNA synthesis was primed from the TCR beta constant segment, followed by two successive PCR amplification steps. The paper's processing steps were these. Reads were demultiplexed and grouped by UMI with MIGEC, and clonotypes were assembled and quantified with MiTCR. To exclude erroneous sequences, any TCR cDNA sequence not supported by at least two reads was discarded. The tcR package was used for downstream repertoire analysis, and clonotypes were matched across fractions by CDR3 nucleotide sequence plus V segment. Antigen specificity was annotated against VDJdb with VDJmatch, allowing one amino acid substitution in CDR3. Reads reprocessed by TCRdb are summarized as one entry per CDR3 protein sequence, and DNA is absent. In this record, the V and J calls reflect TCRdb's handling and not the investigators' own analysis. The sample's table lists a count of fewer than 400,000 distinct CDR3 sequences. The ten largest clonotypes hold about 10% of the sample.

The source of the sample is a study of T cells expressing NK-cell markers (dated by TCRdb to the early 2020s). Regarding the research as a whole: TCR beta-chain repertoires were profiled in sorted CD3+CD56+NKG2C+, CD3+CD56+NKG2C- and CD3+CD56-NKG2C+ T-cell subsets from fewer than 10 donors. Seven of the eight sequenced donors were HCMV-seropositive and one was HCMV-seronegative. The study sequenced eight donors, all healthy volunteers chosen at random: three men and five women. Sequencing of the libraries produced 2 x 150 bp reads on Illumina HiSeq 2000/2500, MiSeq or NextSeq. Summary of the overall study and its limitations: It remained unclear whether the expanded NKG2C-expressing T cell clones were specific for HCMV antigens. Those dominant clonotypes were again the most abundant among CD3+CD56-NKG2C+ cells in a few donors, at about 25-60.1%. For five or six donors, the dominant CD3+CD56+NKG2C+ clonotypes were among the top 10 CD8+ clonotypes and accounted for roughly 1.0-7.5% of CD8+ T cells.

To determine HCMV serostatus, a commercial ELISA kit was used to detect HCMV-specific IgG in serum. Ficoll density gradient centrifugation was used to isolate peripheral blood mononuclear cells from blood. CDR3 length: 13 amino acids, cysteine to phenylalanine. The DNA sequence is not available. The germline V gene yields SQVTM for CDR1 and ANQGSEA for CDR2. Specimen: blood T cells: a sorted CD56 or NKG2C T cell subset, CD4+ or CD8+ T cells, or bulk PBMC T cells (not recorded which). Rearrangement joined TRBV29-1 to TRBJ2-1; with no DNA, the TCRdb D assignment of TRBD2 cannot be verified. This TCR came from a woman aged 45-65 years in good health. Donor details come from another sample of the same person, matched by shared clones. The CDR3 sequence is CSVATSDYNEQFF.